The clone carrying this T cell receptor (beta chain) was seen ten or more times. The antigen remains unidentified. The data stem from a study of T-cell reconstitution after alpha-beta-depleted transplantation in children. Study-wide results and caveats: There were reportedly several hundred expanded graft clones from which alpha-beta T cells came about two months after transplant. At day 60, the high TCRbeta diversity found in some patients originated from recipient T cells and thymic progenitors that had survived. A year post-transplant, T-cell counts and diversity derived mostly from newly produced T cells.

Library preparation (for TCRbeta) was performed with unique molecular identifiers. TCRdb re-called the PCR reads through MiXCR, storing one row per CDR3 protein. There are about 120,000 distinct CDR3 sequences in the sample; around 23% occur only once, and approximately 10% lies in the top ten. Germline V gives CDR1 SGHVS, CDR2 FQNEAQ. The CDR3 covers 15 residues. The V end was cut by 1 base, the J end by 0 bases, with 9 bases between. This specimen was PBMCs, mostly from graft donor cells, taken 180 days after TCRalphabeta/CD19-depleted stem cell transplant. This TCR was recovered from a male patient aged 2-9 years who had a stem cell transplant for chronic granulomatous disease, so the T cells may come from the graft donor. V usage is TRBV7-8 and J usage is TRBJ1-1; D call uncertain. In DNA, the CDR3 is TGTGCCAGCAGCTTAGAGGGTCATATGAACACTGAAGCTTTCTTT. Amino acids: CASSLEGHMNTEAFF.